These 2 T cell receptor beta chains were all obtained from the same sample, sequenced in a study of blood T cell repertoires in COVID-19. Only in-frame clones appear in the TCRdb table, and some are missing; sequencing was by immunoSEQ multiplex PCR. Here the sample spans more than 250,000 clones, 88% being singletons. Sequencing was done on a sample of peripheral blood. These receptor sequences come from a human donor in a cohort sampled during active COVID-19.

The rearrangement uses TRBV30 and TRBJ2-7, with 9 bases matching TRBD1. The CDR3 is made up of 15 amino acids. V was pared by 2 bases and J by 6 bases, with 11 bases of the junction left unmatched. Germline V gene data show CDR1 as GTSNPN and CDR2 as SVGIG (reference sequence). The CDR3 loop reads CAWSPNGTGRREQYF. The CDR3 coding sequence is TGTGCCTGGAGTCCAAACGGGACAGGGAGGCGCGAGCAGTACTTC.

This chain connects TRBV7-3 to TRBJ2-7; D gene uncertain. Germline CDR1 SGHTA, CDR2 FQGTGA. The CDR3 runs to 13 residues. V was cut by 1 base and J by 5 bases, with 9 bases left in between. The CDR3 nucleotides are TGTGCCAGCAGCTTAATCGGAGACGACGAGCAGTACTTC. It specifies CASSLIGDDEQYF.